This T cell receptor beta chain derives from a study of blood T cell repertoires in COVID-19. Across the study: In each case, the material was cDNA or gDNA derived from T cells, B-cell-depleted T cells, or PBMCs.

This clone appeared once. V was clipped by 2 bases and J by 1 base; unmatched bases: 0. Per the germline V gene, CDR1 is MNHEY and CDR2 is SMNVEV (reference sequence). CDR3 length: 15 residues. In the study's own analysis: Nucleated cell number was recorded as an estimate derived from reference gene primer amplification. Sequencing used immunoSEQ multiplex PCR; TCRdb keeps in-frame clones, though not all of them. For V, J and clone size, that table is used; D and trimming come from the DNA. There are approximately 190,000 clones in the sample; roughly four fifths occur only once, and roughly 7% lies in the top ten. All recovered Cohort 3 donors got two negative PCRs, got clearance, or saw symptom resolution.

The V call is TRBV27, the J call TRBJ2-1; 9 positions match TRBD2. Sequencing input: PBMCs or T cells enriched from blood (not recorded which). This clonotype was obtained from a man in his forties or fifties who had recovered from COVID-19. CDR3 loop: CASSLLAGSYNEQFF. CDR3 coding DNA: TGTGCCAGCAGTTTACTAGCGGGATCCTACAATGAGCAGTTCTTC.